This is a list of T cell receptor beta chains from one sample in a study of vaccination effects on CD4 cells after COVID-19. No antigens are known for them. Using immunoSEQ multiplex PCR, the repertoire was profiled, and TCRdb retains in-frame clones only, with some absent. The data show 20,000 to 30,000 clones, over 60% seen once. The specimen was CD4+ T cells from PBMCs cultured with HCoV-NL63 spike peptides, collected before COVID-19 vaccination. The source of these receptors is a human donor who received a COVID-19 vaccine. Each CDR3 is given with its conserved first and last residue. Each record gives: D gene, clone size, V gene, J gene, CDR3 protein, CDR3 DNA. A D gene is named only where the DNA matches it firmly. Clone size is not always given. Where it is, it says once, few, many or a class for expanded clones.

TRBD2	.	TRBV27	TRBJ2-1	CASRLAGGPRGEQFF	TGTGCCAGTAGACTAGCGGGAGGGCCAAGGGGTGAGCAGTTCTTC
TRBD1	.	TRBV27	TRBJ1-2	CASSDRVDYGYTF	TGTGCCAGCAGTGACAGGGTTGACTATGGCTACACCTTC
.	medium-sized	TRBV12-3/TRBV12-4	TRBJ1-4	CASSNSPNEKLFF	TGTGCCAGCAGTAACAGTCCTAATGAAAAACTGTTTTTT
.	.	TRBV18	TRBJ2-5	CASSPFGGETQYF	TGTGCCAGCTCACCATTCGGCGGCGAGACCCAGTACTTC
.	.	TRBV7-8	TRBJ1-2	CASSLLEDDGYTF	TGTGCCAGCAGCTTACTCGAGGACGATGGCTACACCTTC
.	.	TRBV13	TRBJ2-5	CASSPGEWHSLQETQYF	TGTGCCAGCAGCCCGGGCGAATGGCACAGCCTCCAAGAGACCCAGTACTTC
.	.	TRBV2	TRBJ1-1	CASRSSGARDTEAFF	TGTGCCAGCAGGTCTTCAGGGGCAAGGGACACTGAAGCTTTCTTT
.	few	TRBV25-1	TRBJ1-1	CASSELGTAEVNTEAFF	TGTGCCAGCAGTGAACTTGGGACGGCTGAAGTGAACACTGAAGCTTTCTTT
.	.	TRBV6-5	TRBJ1-1	CASRSIRAVTTEAFF	TGTGCCAGCAGGTCAATCAGGGCGGTTACGACTGAAGCTTTCTTT
.	.	TRBV5-1	TRBJ1-3	CASSLEGIGSGNTIYF	TGCGCCAGCAGCTTGGAGGGCATAGGCTCTGGAAACACCATATATTTT